Listed below are T cell receptor beta chains from one sample, sequenced in a study of T cell responses to AZD1222 COVID-19 vaccine. Sequencing was performed with immunoSEQ multiplex PCR; in TCRdb, only in-frame clones are kept and a portion is missing. The table has about 120,000 clones, 90% to 95% seen once. The source material was peripheral blood, sampled 28 days after the second AZD1222 dose. These receptors all stem from an adult who received the AZD1222 COVID-19 vaccine. CDR3s include the opening cysteine and the closing phenylalanine or tryptophan. D genes are given only for firm matches. Clone size is stated in some rows and not others, as once, few, many or a class when expanded.

V gene	clone size	J gene	D gene	CDR3 DNA	CDR3 protein
TRBV7-2	-	TRBJ1-4	-	TGTGCCAGCAGCTTTCAAAGGGGTGAAAAACTGTTTTTT	CASSFQRGEKLFF
TRBV10-3	-	TRBJ2-7	-	TGTGCCATCACCCCCACAGGGAGCGAGCAGTACTTC	CAITPTGSEQYF
TRBV19	once	TRBJ1-1	-	TGTGCCAGTACCAGGCAGAACATGAACACTGAAGCTTTCTTT	CASTRQNMNTEAFF
TRBV12-5	-	TRBJ2-7	TRBD1	TGTGCTAGTGGACGAGCGACAGGGAAAACAGTAGAGCAGTACTTC	CASGRATGKTVEQYF
TRBV10-3	-	TRBJ2-1	-	TGTGCCATCAGTGGGTCTAGCAGCAATGAGCAGTTCTTC	CAISGSSSNEQFF
TRBV9	-	TRBJ2-6	-	TGTGCCAGCAGCGCACAAGGGGGGGCCAACGTCCTGACTTTC	CASSAQGGANVLTF
TRBV27	-	TRBJ1-5	-	TGTGCCAGCAGTTTGGATAGCAATCAGCCCCAGCATTTT	CASSLDSNQPQHF
TRBV27	-	TRBJ1-1	TRBD1	TGTGCCAGCAGTGACTCGGGACAGTCGGCTTTCTTT	CASSDSGQSAFF
TRBV27	-	TRBJ2-4	-	TGTGCCAGCAGCCGTCGTTTGGAAGCCAAAAACATTCAGTACTTC	CASSRRLEAKNIQYF
TRBV18	-	TRBJ1-1	-	TGTGCCAGCTCACCACGTCCAGGCCGGAGAACTGAAGCTTTCTTT	CASSPRPGRRTEAFF
TRBV19	-	TRBJ1-1	-	TGTGCCAGCCGATTAGGCTTGAACACTGAAGCTTTCTTT	CASRLGLNTEAFF
TRBV19	-	TRBJ2-7	-	TGTGCCAGTAGTAAAGTGAGGGGGGAGCAGTACTTC	CASSKVRGEQYF
TRBV7-2	-	TRBJ1-2	-	TGTGCCAGCAACCCGACCGGTATTAACTATGGCTACACCTTC	CASNPTGINYGYTF
TRBV13	-	TRBJ2-5	-	TGTGCCAGCAGCTTCATAAGGGGCCGGGAGACCCAGTACTTC	CASSFIRGRETQYF
TRBV11-3	-	TRBJ2-3	-	TGTGCCAGCAGCTTAGGGGGCTCTGGAGCAGATACGCAGTATTTT	CASSLGGSGADTQYF
TRBV7-3	-	TRBJ1-1	-	TGTGCCAGCAGCATAACGGTGAACACTGAAGCTTTCTTT	CASSITVNTEAFF
TRBV27	-	TRBJ2-1	TRBD2	TGTGCCAGCAGTTTACCTAACAAAGGTCTAGCGGCCCCCAATGAGCAGTTCTTC	CASSLPNKGLAAPNEQFF
TRBV7-3	once	TRBJ2-3	TRBD1	TGTGCCAGCAGCCAAAACGACAGGGGAAGAGATACGCAGTATTTT	CASSQNDRGRDTQYF
TRBV30	-	TRBJ2-2	-	TGTGCCGGAACCACTGACATCGCTAGGGAGCTGTTTTTT	CAGTTDIARELFF
TRBV14	-	TRBJ1-2	-	TGTGCCAGCAGCCAAGACCGGCGGTCCTATGGCTACACCTTC	CASSQDRRSYGYTF
TRBV5-1	-	TRBJ2-5	TRBD2	TGCGCCAGCAGCTTGCGGGGTAGCGGGGGAAAAGAGACCCAGTACTTC	CASSLRGSGGKETQYF
TRBV11-2	-	TRBJ2-7	TRBD1	TGTGCCAGCAGCTACGGACAGGGGCGGAACGAGCAGTACTTC	CASSYGQGRNEQYF
TRBV18	-	TRBJ2-1	TRBD1	TGTGCCAGCTCACCCGGACAGGGTTCGCAGTTCTTC	CASSPGQGSQFF
TRBV7-7	-	TRBJ2-5	-	TGTGCCAGCAGCCCCGGTGGCATCCGGGGAGGAGAGACCCAGTACTTC	CASSPGGIRGGETQYF
TRBV29-1	-	TRBJ1-1	-	TGCAGCGTCCACTCTAAGAGGGGGACTGAAGCTTTCTTT	CSVHSKRGTEAFF
TRBV6-2/TRBV6-3	once	TRBJ1-1	-	TGTGCCAGCAGTTACAACGGGTGGGTCACTGAAGCTTTCTTT	CASSYNGWVTEAFF
TRBV7-2	-	TRBJ1-4	TRBD1	TGTGCCAGCAGCCCCCTCGACAGGGAAAGAAAACTGTTTTTT	CASSPLDRERKLFF
TRBV6-5	-	TRBJ2-1	TRBD2	TGTGCCAGCAGTTACTCTCCGGGGGGAATTCGGAATGAGCAGTTCTTC	CASSYSPGGIRNEQFF
TRBV7-9	-	TRBJ1-2	-	TGTGCCAGCAGCGTACAGGGACTTTACACCTTC	CASSVQGLYTF
TRBV7-2	-	TRBJ2-4	-	TGTGCCAGCAGCTTAATGTGGGGGGCCCACGCCAAAAACATTCAGTACTTC	CASSLMWGAHAKNIQYF
TRBV2	-	TRBJ1-5	-	TGTGCCAGCAGTGAAGGGATACATCAGCCCCAGCATTTT	CASSEGIHQPQHF
TRBV19	-	TRBJ1-4	-	TGTGCCAGTAGTATGACCAGGACCAATGAAAAACTGTTTTTT	CASSMTRTNEKLFF
TRBV3-1/TRBV3-2	-	TRBJ1-2	TRBD1	TGTGCCAGCAGCCAAGCCTTATGGGGACAGCCCAACTATGGCTACACCTTC	CASSQALWGQPNYGYTF
TRBV7-9	-	TRBJ1-3	-	TGTGCCAGCAGCCCGCCGGGGGGCGGAAACACCATATATTTT	CASSPPGGGNTIYF
TRBV5-1	few	TRBJ1-6	-	TGCGCCAGCAGCGTGACAGTGAATAATTCACCCCTCCACTTT	CASSVTVNNSPLHF
TRBV7-9	-	TRBJ2-1	TRBD2	TGTGCCAGCAGCTTGGCAGCGGGGGCCCCTTACAATGAGCAGTTCTTC	CASSLAAGAPYNEQFF
TRBV3-1/TRBV3-2	-	TRBJ2-3	TRBD2	TGTGCCAGCAGCCAAGATCGACGACTAGCTGAGCCTTGGGGCACAGATACGCAGTATTTT	CASSQDRRLAEPWGTDTQYF
TRBV30	-	TRBJ1-5	TRBD1	TGTGCCTGGAGTGGACAGGGGGAACAGCCCCAGCATTTT	CAWSGQGEQPQHF
TRBV7-2	-	TRBJ1-1	-	TGTGCCAGCAGCCCCTTCGGCACTGAAGCTTTCTTT	CASSPFGTEAFF
TRBV3-1/TRBV3-2	-	TRBJ1-2	TRBD1	TGTGCCAGCAGTTACCGGGACAGTGGCTACACCTTC	CASSYRDSGYTF
TRBV4-3	-	TRBJ2-6	TRBD2	TGCGCCAGCAGCCAAGATTACGCGGGGGACTCTGGGGCCAACGTCCTGACTTTC	CASSQDYAGDSGANVLTF
TRBV5-1	-	TRBJ1-3	-	TGCGCCAGCAGCTCGGCGGGGTCTGGAAACACCATATATTTT	CASSSAGSGNTIYF
TRBV10-1	-	TRBJ2-7	TRBD2	TGCGCCAGCAGTGCGGGGGGACTTAACTACGAGCAGTACTTC	CASSAGGLNYEQYF